The T cell receptor beta chain described here comes from a study of blood T cell repertoires in COVID-19. The germline V gene has CDR1 SGHDN and CDR2 FVKESK. Trimming shortened V by 4 bases and J by 4 bases, and 7 bases separated the two germline ends. The CDR3 extends over 12 amino acids. The data were produced by immunoSEQ multiplex PCR, yet TCRdb's version contains in-frame clones alone and is incomplete. The table records around 320,000 clones, 90% of them present only once. The TCR sequence derives from a woman under 30 with acute COVID-19. The material sequenced was PBMCs or T cells enriched from blood (not recorded which). The V and J genes are TRBV14 and TRBJ1-2; D is unclear. CDR3 sequence reads: CASSRGVYGYTF. Here the CDR3 DNA reads TGTGCCAGCAGCCGCGGGGTCTATGGCTACACCTTC. The whole variable domain, remainder taken from reference TRBV14 and TRBJ1-2, is EAGVTQFPSHSVIEKGQTVTLRCDPISGHDNLYWYRRVMGKEIKFLLHFVKESKQDESGMPNNRFLAERTGGTYSTLKVQPAELEDSGVYFCASSRGVYGYTFGSGTRLTVV.